This T cell receptor beta chain is from a study of shared clonotypes between healthy human individuals. Study details: Two women and three men aged 18 to 49 served as donors.

CD4+ cell separation produced CD45RA+ naive and CD45RA-negative memory subsets. Note on this clone: Its antigen is unknown.

Study-level findings and limits: Naive subsets usually exceeded memory subsets in estimated richness.

Sequenced by immunoSEQ multiplex PCR; TCRdb stores in-frame clones only, minus some. The data contain 180,000 or so clones, 85% to 95% of them singletons. The germline V gene encodes CDR1 SGHKS and CDR2 YYEKEE (reference sequence). Trimming shortened V by 4 bases and J by 2 bases, and 13 bases separated the two germline ends. This CDR3 has 16 amino acids. The chain is built from TRBV5-5 and TRBJ2-6; D may match TRBD1 or TRBD2 (5 bases each). The specimen sequenced was naive CD4+ T cells sorted from blood. Stated subset: CD45RA+ positively selected. This TCR came from a woman aged 25 to 39 in good health. CDR3 bases: TGTGCCAGCAGCCGGGACCTAAGCCCTGGGGCCAACGTCCTGACTTTC. Its translation: CASSRDLSPGANVLTF.